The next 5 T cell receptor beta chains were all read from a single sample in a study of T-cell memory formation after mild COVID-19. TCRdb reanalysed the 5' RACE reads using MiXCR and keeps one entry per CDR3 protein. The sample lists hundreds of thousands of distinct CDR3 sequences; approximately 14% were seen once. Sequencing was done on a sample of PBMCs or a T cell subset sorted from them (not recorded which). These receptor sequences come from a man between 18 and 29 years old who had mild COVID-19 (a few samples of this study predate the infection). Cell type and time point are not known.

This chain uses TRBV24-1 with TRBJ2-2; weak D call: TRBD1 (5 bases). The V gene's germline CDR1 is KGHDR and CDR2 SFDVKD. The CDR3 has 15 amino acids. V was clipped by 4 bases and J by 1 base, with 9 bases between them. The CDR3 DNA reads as TGTGCCACCAGTGACCCCGGACAGAACACCGGGGAGCTGTTTTTT. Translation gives CATSDPGQNTGELFF.

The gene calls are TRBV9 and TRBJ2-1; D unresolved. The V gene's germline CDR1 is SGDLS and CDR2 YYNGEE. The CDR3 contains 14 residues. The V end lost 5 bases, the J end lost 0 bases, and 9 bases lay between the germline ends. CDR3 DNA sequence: TGTGCCAGCAGGCAGGTTAGCTCCTACAATGAGCAGTTCTTC. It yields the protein CASRQVSSYNEQFF.

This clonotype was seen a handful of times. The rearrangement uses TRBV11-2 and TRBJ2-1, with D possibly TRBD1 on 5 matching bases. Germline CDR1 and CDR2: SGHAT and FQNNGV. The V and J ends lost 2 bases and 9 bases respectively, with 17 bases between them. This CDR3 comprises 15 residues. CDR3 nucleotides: TGTGCCAGCAGCTTAAGGACAACCACCCTTGGTGAGCAGTTCTTC. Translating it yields CASSLRTTTLGEQFF.

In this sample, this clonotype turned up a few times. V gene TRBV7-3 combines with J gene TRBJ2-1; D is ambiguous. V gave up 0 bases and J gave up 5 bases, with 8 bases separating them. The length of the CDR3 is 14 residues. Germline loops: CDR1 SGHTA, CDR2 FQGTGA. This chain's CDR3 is CASSLTAGNNEQFF. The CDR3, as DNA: TGTGCCAGCAGCTTAACAGCCGGCAACAATGAGCAGTTCTTC.

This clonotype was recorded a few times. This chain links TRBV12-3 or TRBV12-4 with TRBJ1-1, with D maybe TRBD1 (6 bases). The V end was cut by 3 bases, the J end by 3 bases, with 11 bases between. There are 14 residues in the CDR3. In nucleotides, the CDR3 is TGTGCCAGCAGTTTTGGGGGGCTGGACACTGAAGCTTTCTTT. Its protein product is CASSFGGLDTEAFF.